A single sample gave rise to the 24 T cell receptor beta chains below, sequenced in a study of beta chain features in type 1 diabetes. No antigen has been identified for these receptors. Study conclusions and caveats: Researchers report that Type 1 diabetes patients had moderately but significantly shorter TCRB CDR3s across all four CD4+ subsets.

Expressed TCRB transcripts were sequenced because the isolated RNA had all been reverse transcribed beforehand. The assay was immunoSEQ multiplex PCR, and TCRdb's table has in-frame clones only and misses some. Here the sample spans around 690,000 clones, around 11% being singletons. The sample consisted of naive CD4+ T cells from blood. The receptor set was obtained from a man aged 25-45 years with type 1 diabetes.

This clone has just a few counts. The chain is built from TRBV28 and TRBJ2-1; 10 bases fit TRBD2. CDR1 and CDR2 from the germline V gene are MDHEN and SYDVKM. CDR3 length equals 15 residues. V was clipped by 6 bases and J by 3 bases; unmatched bases: 5. CDR3: CASSLLAGDYNEQFF. CDR3 nucleotide sequence: TGTGCCAGCAGCTTGCTAGCGGGGGACTACAATGAGCAGTTCTTC.

This clone has only a few counts. This chain uses TRBV2 with TRBJ2-5; the D gene is possibly TRBD1 (5 bases). Trimming removed 1 base from V and 4 bases from J, with 13 bases in between. Per the germline V gene, CDR1 is SNHLY and CDR2 is FYNNEI. This CDR3 comprises 15 residues. The CDR3 nucleotides are TGTGCCAGCAGTGAAGACAGGCAAGTACGAGAGACCCAGTACTTC. As protein: CASSEDRQVRETQYF.

This clone was seen a handful of times. The rearrangement joins TRBV19 to TRBJ2-4; D is unclear. Trimming removed 1 base from V and 8 bases from J, with 9 bases in between. The CDR3 totals 13 residues. Germline V gene lookup returns CDR1 LNHDA and CDR2 SQIVND (reference sequence). The CDR3 bases are TGTGCCAGTAGTATAGCGGACCGAGACATTCAGTACTTC. It translates to CASSIADRDIQYF.

J is TRBJ2-1 and V is TRBV28; TRBD2 agrees at 7 bases. CDR1 is MDHEN and CDR2 is SYDVKM in the germline V gene. The CDR3 is 12 residues long. The CDR3 DNA reads as TGTGCTCTCCGGGGGGTAGGCAATGAGCAGTTCTTC. As protein: CALRGVGNEQFF.

The chain employs TRBV7-7 and TRBJ1-2, with D unclear. The CDR3 is 11 amino acids. Trimming removed 3 bases from V and 8 bases from J, with 7 bases in between. CDR1 and CDR2 (germline): SSHAT, FNYEAQ (reference sequence). The CDR3 nucleotides are TGTGCCAGCAGCTTGTCTCGGGGCTACACCTTC. The encoded protein is CASSLSRGYTF. Based on the CDR3 plus reference TRBV7-7 and TRBJ1-2, the full variable domain is GAGVSQSPRYKVTKRGQDVTLRCDPISSHATLYWYQQALGQGPEFLTYFNYEAQPDKSGLPSDRFSAERPEGSISTLTIQRTEQRDSAMYRCASSLSRGYTFGSGTRLTVV.

V and J are TRBV18 and TRBJ2-3; D is unresolved. The V end was cut by 3 bases, the J end by 6 bases, with 10 bases between. This CDR3 has 13 amino acids. Germline V CDR1 and CDR2: KGHSH, LQKENI. Written as DNA, the CDR3 is TGTGCCAGCTCACCTCGAGGTATGGATACGCAGTATTTT. Protein sequence: CASSPRGMDTQYF.

The table lists this clone with a few counts. This chain uses TRBV6-5 with TRBJ1-5; no reliable D call. V was shortened by 0 bases and J by 9 bases, with 15 bases between the two germline ends. Germline V gene lookup returns CDR1 MNHEY and CDR2 SVGAGI. This CDR3 is built from 15 residues. DNA of the CDR3: TGTGCCAGCAGTTACTCGTCGGTTGAACCGCCGCCCCAGCATTTT. This encodes CASSYSSVEPPPQHF.

This sequence joins TRBV9 and TRBJ1-3; D not certain. Germline assignment: CDR1 SGDLS and CDR2 YYNGEE. CDR3 length equals 13 residues. V was cut by 7 bases and J by 1 base, with 9 bases left in between. The CDR3 coding sequence is TGTGCCAGCTCTCCTGAGTCTGGAAACACCATATATTTT. Its protein product is CASSPESGNTIYF.

This chain links TRBV2 with TRBJ2-7, with D unresolved. Between the trimmed V and J ends, which lost 7 bases and 7 bases, there was a span of 23 bases. The CDR3 spans 15 residues. Per germline, CDR1 SNHLY and CDR2 FYNNEI. CDR3: CASTPRFDGSGEQYF. Here the CDR3 DNA reads TGTGCCAGCACCCCCCGTTTTGACGGGTCTGGAGAGCAGTACTTC. The entire variable domain, with the rest obtained from reference TRBV2 and TRBJ2-7, is as follows: EPEVTQTPSHQVTQMGQEVILRCVPISNHLYFYWYRQILGQKVEFLVSFYNNEISEKSEIFDDQFSVERPDGSNFTLKIRSTKLEDSAMYFCASTPRFDGSGEQYFGPGTRLTVT.

The chain joins TRBV19 to TRBJ2-1, with 9 bases that match TRBD1. The CDR3 runs to 14 residues. Germline V lookup: CDR1 LNHDA, CDR2 SQIVND (reference sequence). V shed 6 bases, J shed 7 bases, and the junction held 7 bases outside the gene matches. DNA for the CDR3: TGTGCCAGTAGGGGACAGGGTCTATTTAATGAGCAGTTCTTC. Translating gives CASRGQGLFNEQFF. Together with reference TRBV19 and TRBJ2-1, the CDR3 gives the full variable domain: DGGITQSPKYLFRKEGQNVTLSCEQNLNHDAMYWYRQDPGQGLRLIYYSQIVNDFQKGDIAEGYSVSREKKESFPLTVTSAQKNPTAFYLCASRGQGLFNEQFFGPGTRLTVL.

The rearrangement links TRBV14 to TRBJ2-5; D is ambiguous. The CDR3 loop spans 16 amino acids. V lost 0 bases, J lost 4 bases, and 15 bases lay in between. Germline CDR1 SGHDN, CDR2 FVKESK. In DNA, the CDR3 is TGTGCCAGCAGCCAAGAGTCTCGAGCATCAGCAGAGACCCAGTACTTC. Encoded protein: CASSQESRASAETQYF.

This chain connects TRBV25-1 to TRBJ1-6; 7 nucleotides align to TRBD1. The CDR3 covers 13 residues. V was clipped by 9 bases and J by 10 bases; unmatched bases: 9. From germline, CDR1 is MGHDK and CDR2 SYGVNS. The CDR3 here is CASVQGRDSPLHF. CDR3 DNA: TGTGCCAGTGTACAGGGGCGAGACTCACCCCTCCACTTT.

This rearrangement joins TRBV6-5 to TRBJ2-6, with D possibly matching TRBD1 (6 bases). Trimming cost V 5 bases and J 1 base, with 6 bases left between them. There are 14 residues in the CDR3. Germline V lookup: CDR1 MNHEY, CDR2 SVGAGI. The CDR3 nucleotides read TGTGCCAGCAGTGGGACATCTGGGGCCAACGTCCTGACTTTC. Its protein is CASSGTSGANVLTF.

V and J are TRBV19 and TRBJ2-3; D unclear. The CDR3 is 14 amino acids. Deletions cut 2 bases from V and 4 bases from J, with 10 bases between. Germline values: CDR1 LNHDA, CDR2 SQIVND (reference sequence). Here the CDR3 reads CASSILVPPDTQYF. The CDR3 nucleotides are TGTGCCAGTAGTATATTAGTCCCACCAGATACGCAGTATTTT. Looking up the rest from reference TRBV19 and TRBJ2-3 gives the full variable domain: DGGITQSPKYLFRKEGQNVTLSCEQNLNHDAMYWYRQDPGQGLRLIYYSQIVNDFQKGDIAEGYSVSREKKESFPLTVTSAQKNPTAFYLCASSILVPPDTQYFGPGTRLTVL.

The rearrangement uses TRBV7-2 and TRBJ2-7; D not certain. CDR1 is SGHTA, CDR2 FQGNSA, per germline. The CDR3 runs to 15 residues. V lost 3 bases, J lost 5 bases, and 17 bases lay in between. The CDR3 DNA reads as TGTGCCAGCAGCTTGGCCCGAAATGGGCTGAACGAGCAGTACTTC. It encodes CASSLARNGLNEQYF.

The chain carries TRBV5-1 and TRBJ2-3; D may be TRBD1 (6 bases). Germline-derived CDR1 and CDR2 are SGHRS and YFSETQ. V was cut by 2 bases and J by 4 bases, with 8 bases left in between. The CDR3 is 13 residues long. The DNA for the CDR3 is TGCGCCAGCAGCTTACAGGGTTCAGATACGCAGTATTTT. Its protein product is CASSLQGSDTQYF.

This clone was detected a few times. This sequence joins TRBV19 and TRBJ1-1; D is perhaps TRBD1 (6 bases). V was clipped by 7 bases and J by 0 bases, with 12 bases between them. Germline CDR1 and CDR2: LNHDA and SQIVND (reference sequence). This CDR3 has 14 residues. The DNA for the CDR3 is TGTGCCAGTACGCGGACAGACATGAACACTGAAGCTTTCTTT. Amino acid sequence: CASTRTDMNTEAFF.

A few counts support this clone. The V and J genes are TRBV5-1 and TRBJ2-7, with D perhaps TRBD1 or TRBD2 (6 bases each). CDR1 is SGHRS, CDR2 YFSETQ, per germline. V was clipped by 0 bases and J by 0 bases, with 10 bases between them. The CDR3 runs 15 residues. The CDR3 DNA sequence: TGCGCCAGCAGCTTGGTCGGGGGACACTCCTACGAGCAGTACTTC. Its translation is CASSLVGGHSYEQYF.

This chain's CDR3 is CASSWTAIPNTEAFF. CDR3 in DNA: TGTGCCAGCTCCTGGACCGCCATTCCGAACACTGAAGCTTTCTTT. The chain has TRBV2 and TRBJ1-1; D gene uncertain. The ends were cut back, 8 bases at V and 1 base at J, with 17 bases in the middle. The CDR3 is made up of 15 amino acids. Germline CDR1 reads SNHLY; CDR2 reads FYNNEI. Complete variable domain (other parts from reference TRBV2 and TRBJ1-1): EPEVTQTPSHQVTQMGQEVILRCVPISNHLYFYWYRQILGQKVEFLVSFYNNEISEKSEIFDDQFSVERPDGSNFTLKIRSTKLEDSAMYFCASSWTAIPNTEAFFGQGTRLTVV.

This clone was observed a few times. J is TRBJ2-7 and V is TRBV6-1; no definite D call. The CDR3 loop spans 15 amino acids. V gave up 2 bases and J gave up 3 bases, with 14 bases separating them. Germline CDR1 reads MNHNS; CDR2 reads SASEGT. For the CDR3, the DNA is TGTGCCAGCAGTGAAAGTTTGGCAGCTCTCTACGAGCAGTACTTC. Translation gives CASSESLAALYEQYF.

The rearrangement links TRBV23-1 to TRBJ1-5; 10 bases are a match to TRBD1. TRBV23-1 carries the ORF label, with uncertain function. V lost 5 bases and J lost 7; bases outside the gene matches: 5. This CDR3 has 14 residues. CDR3 sequence: CASSGQGVGQPQHF. For the CDR3, the DNA is TGCGCCAGCAGTGGACAGGGGGTCGGGCAGCCCCAGCATTTT.

The chain employs TRBV7-2 and TRBJ2-1; D is uncertain. V lost 1 base to trimming and J lost 0 bases, with 4 bases between them. Germline loops: CDR1 SGHTA, CDR2 FQGNSA. This CDR3 has 14 amino acids. The CDR3, as DNA: TGTGCCAGCAGCTTAGAGAGCTCCTACAATGAGCAGTTCTTC. Amino acids: CASSLESSYNEQFF. Variable domain in full (rest from reference TRBV7-2 and TRBJ2-1): GAGVSQSPSNKVTEKGKDVELRCDPISGHTALYWYRQSLGQGLEFLIYFQGNSAPDKSGLPSDRFSAERTGGSVSTLTIQRTQQEDSAVYLCASSLESSYNEQFFGPGTRLTVL.

This clone was seen a few times. V usage is TRBV7-3 and J usage is TRBJ2-1; 9 bases line up with TRBD2. Looked up from germline, CDR1 is SGHTA and CDR2 is FQGTGA. The V gene end was trimmed by 5 bases and the J gene end by 2 bases; junction bases not matched to a gene: 4. CDR3 size: 15 residues. The CDR3 region has the DNA TGTGCCAGCAGCGCGACTAGCGGCGCCTACAATGAGCAGTTCTTC. It yields the protein CASSATSGAYNEQFF.

This clone showed up just a few times. The chain recombines TRBV6-5 with TRBJ2-2; TRBD2 matches at 7 bases. The CDR3 covers 15 residues. V shed 0 bases, J shed 3 bases, and the junction held 1 base outside the gene matches. CDR1 is MNHEY, CDR2 SVGAGI, per germline. CDR3 DNA: TGTGCCAGCAGTTACTCGGGAGGGCACACCGGGGAGCTGTTTTTT. It encodes CASSYSGGHTGELFF.